The 18 T cell receptor beta chains reported below all come from one sample, sequenced in a study of blood T cells in healthy people across ages. Through a sample-barcoded 5' primer and a J-beta primer mix, a second PCR was run for 7 to 11 cycles. TCRdb reprocessed the 5' RACE reads via MiXCR and lists one record per CDR3 protein. The sample has around 520,000 distinct CDR3 sequences; about 27% are singletons. A further study also used this sample, focusing on T cells of mothers and their children.

The sample consisted of blood. The receptors shown here come from a boy between 2 and 10 years old in good health.

Only a few counts were recorded for this clonotype. V gene TRBV4-1 combines with J gene TRBJ1-2; D might be TRBD1 (5 bases). From germline, CDR1 is MGHRA and CDR2 YSYEKL. Trimming stripped 0 bases from V and 4 bases from J, with 12 bases between. The length of the CDR3 is 15 residues. The CDR3 DNA reads as TGCGCCAGCAGCCAAGAGGGGGTCTCGGGCTATGGCTACACCTTC. Protein sequence: CASSQEGVSGYGYTF.

In this sample, this clonotype turned up a few times. The rearrangement uses TRBV20-1 and TRBJ2-3, with D perhaps matching TRBD1 (7 bases). Trimming left V 3 bases short and J 5 bases short, with 15 bases between. Germline V gives CDR1 DFQATT, CDR2 SNEGSKA (reference sequence). The CDR3 is 14 residues long. CDR3 residues: CSASRGQEGDTQYF. In DNA form, the CDR3 reads TGCAGTGCTAGTCGCGGACAGGAGGGAGATACGCAGTATTTT.

The chain carries TRBV15 and TRBJ2-5, with D maybe TRBD1 (6 bases). The end of the DNA is better explained by TRBJ2-7, so the J call may be wrong. The CDR3 loop spans 15 amino acids. Germline CDR1 reads LNHNV; CDR2 reads YYDKDF (reference sequence). CDR3 protein: CATSRVAGDGYEQYF. In DNA form, the CDR3 reads TGTGCCACCAGCAGAGTGGCAGGGGACGGGTACGAGCAGTACTTC.

This clonotype has a handful of counts. V is TRBV28 and J is TRBJ1-2; D may be TRBD1 (5 bases). CDR3 length: 14 amino acids. The germline CDR1 and CDR2 sequences are MDHEN and SYDVKM. V was shortened by 2 bases and J by 8 bases, with 15 bases between the two germline ends. CDR3 nucleotide sequence: TGTGCCAGCAGTTTACCACAGGATGTGAACGGCTACACCTTC. Protein product: CASSLPQDVNGYTF.

The J gene is TRBJ1-2, the V gene TRBV30; D unresolved. The CDR3 is 14 amino acids. Germline V gene data show CDR1 as GTSNPN and CDR2 as SVGIG (reference sequence). Trimming took 1 base from V and 2 from J, leaving 11 bases between them. As DNA, the CDR3 is TGTGCCTGGAGTGGAGGACTGGGAAACTATGGCTACACCTTC. It translates to CAWSGGLGNYGYTF.

This clonotype was counted between two and nine times. This chain connects TRBV7-9 to TRBJ2-1; TRBD1 matches at 9 bases. Unmatched junction bases numbered 8, after V lost 1 base and J lost 4 bases. CDR1 is SEHNR, CDR2 FQNEAQ, per germline (reference sequence). The CDR3 covers 17 residues. CDR3 sequence reads: CASSLVRDREEYNEQFF. CDR3 coding DNA: TGTGCCAGCAGCTTAGTGAGGGACAGGGAAGAGTACAATGAGCAGTTCTTC.

This clonotype was detected only a few times. The CDR3 DNA follows: TGCGCCAGCAGCCAAGACAGGGTGGCCTACGAGCAGTACTTC. Residues: CASSQDRVAYEQYF. The gene calls are TRBV4-3 and TRBJ2-7, with D possibly TRBD1 on 5 matching bases. The CDR3 is 14 residues long. V was cut by 0 bases and J by 2 bases, with 8 bases left in between. Germline CDR1 reads LGHNA; CDR2 reads YSLEER.

The sample holds a few counts of this clonotype. The rearrangement joins TRBV29-1 to TRBJ2-7; 8 positions agree with TRBD2. Germline CDR1 is SQVTM and CDR2 is ANQGSEA. The CDR3 has 15 amino acids. With V trimmed by 6 bases and J by 1 base, 11 bases remained unmatched. The CDR3 sequence: CSVRASSGSSYEQYF. CDR3 nucleotide sequence: TGCAGCGTGCGCGCCAGCAGCGGGAGTTCCTACGAGCAGTACTTC.

This clonotype was counted between two and nine times. The chain has TRBV7-2 and TRBJ2-5; D possibly corresponds to TRBD2 (6 bases). Germline V lookup: CDR1 SGHTA, CDR2 FQGNSA. The CDR3 is made up of 13 amino acids. V was shortened by 1 base and J by 11 bases, with 14 bases between the two germline ends. Here the CDR3 reads CASSLEWRDVQYF. As DNA, the CDR3 is TGTGCCAGCAGCTTAGAGTGGCGGGACGTGCAGTACTTC.

This clonotype was counted a few times. This chain joins TRBV2 and TRBJ2-7, with D perhaps TRBD1 (6 bases). This CDR3 region has 14 residues. Germline V gene lookup returns CDR1 SNHLY and CDR2 FYNNEI. Trimming took 6 bases from V and 7 from J, leaving 19 bases between them. The CDR3 coding sequence is TGTGCCAGCAGAAAGGAGACAGGCCCGGGGGAGCAGTACTTC. Translated: CASRKETGPGEQYF. Full variable domain (outside the CDR3, taken from reference TRBV2 and TRBJ2-7): EPEVTQTPSHQVTQMGQEVILRCVPISNHLYFYWYRQILGQKVEFLVSFYNNEISEKSEIFDDQFSVERPDGSNFTLKIRSTKLEDSAMYFCASRKETGPGEQYFGPGTRLTVT.

This clonotype was seen a few times. The CDR3 loop reads CASSPRGDSINNEQFF. As DNA, the CDR3 is TGTGCCAGCAGTCCGAGGGGGGACAGCATCAACAATGAGCAGTTCTTC. V is TRBV6-6 and J is TRBJ2-1, with a tentative D call TRBD1 (7 bases). This CDR3 has 16 amino acids. Per the germline V gene, CDR1 is MNHNY and CDR2 is SVGAGI (reference sequence). V was cut by 5 bases and J by 5 bases, with 19 bases left in between.

This clonotype has only a few counts. This chain joins TRBV6-5 and TRBJ2-5; TRBD2 matches at 10 bases. Matching the DNA end better, TRBJ2-7 makes the J call doubtful. The CDR3 sequence is 15 residues long. Per germline, CDR1 MNHEY and CDR2 SVGAGI. The chain's CDR3 is CASSPVAGGAYEQYF. The CDR3 region has the DNA TGTGCCAGCAGTCCAGTAGCGGGGGGTGCCTACGAGCAGTACTTC.

V and J are TRBV7-9 and TRBJ2-5; D is uncertain. Germline V CDR1 and CDR2: SEHNR, FQNEAQ (reference sequence). The CDR3 loop spans 14 amino acids. V lost 5 bases and J 1 base, leaving 11 bases between the germline ends. DNA for the CDR3: TGTGCCAGCAGCCAACCGTGGGTCCAAGAGACCCAGTACTTC. Protein sequence: CASSQPWVQETQYF.

Only a few counts were recorded for this clonotype. The V and J genes are TRBV4-1 and TRBJ2-2; D call uncertain. CDR1 and CDR2 (germline): MGHRA, YSYEKL. The CDR3 is 14 residues long. V was trimmed by 6 bases and J by 0 bases, leaving 8 bases between them. CDR3 sequence reads: CASSPAANTGELFF. In nucleotides, the CDR3 is TGCGCCAGCAGTCCCGCTGCGAACACCGGGGAGCTGTTTTTT.

CDR3 DNA sequence: TGTGCCAGCAGTTTTTCGGGCAGGGACTATGAGCAGTTCTTC. As protein: CASSFSGRDYEQFF. The chain links TRBV27 to TRBJ2-1, with a weak D call TRBD2 (6 bases). CDR1 MNHEY and CDR2 SMNVEV come from the germline V gene (reference sequence). The CDR3 contains 14 residues. With 3 bases removed from V and 8 bases from J, the gap between germline ends came to 14 bases.

The rearrangement links TRBV12-3 or TRBV12-4 to TRBJ2-3; D remains ambiguous. Trimming shortened V by 6 bases and J by 0 bases, and 7 bases separated the two germline ends. CDR3 size: 13 residues. CDR3 in amino acids: CASRALSTDTQYF. DNA of the CDR3: TGTGCCAGCAGAGCACTCAGCACAGATACGCAGTATTTT.

This clonotype was observed a handful of times. V and J are TRBV10-3 and TRBJ1-2, with 9 bases identical to TRBD1. The CDR3 is 13 amino acids. The ends lost 6 bases at V and 10 bases at J; junction bases unmatched: 9. CDR1 is ENHRY, CDR2 SYGVKD, per germline. The CDR3 coding sequence is TGTGCCATCAGCTCCCGGGACAGGGAACCCTACACCTTC. Its translation is CAISSRDREPYTF.

This chain uses TRBV6-5 with TRBJ2-5; 8 bases align to TRBD1. The tail of the sequence fits TRBJ2-1 better, so the J call may be wrong. CDR3 size: 18 residues. CDR1 MNHEY and CDR2 SVGAGI come from the germline V gene. CDR3 nucleotide sequence: TGTGCCAGCAGTTACGCAGCCGCTCAGGGGGCGCGGTCCAATGAGCAGTTCTTC. Its translation is CASSYAAAQGARSNEQFF.